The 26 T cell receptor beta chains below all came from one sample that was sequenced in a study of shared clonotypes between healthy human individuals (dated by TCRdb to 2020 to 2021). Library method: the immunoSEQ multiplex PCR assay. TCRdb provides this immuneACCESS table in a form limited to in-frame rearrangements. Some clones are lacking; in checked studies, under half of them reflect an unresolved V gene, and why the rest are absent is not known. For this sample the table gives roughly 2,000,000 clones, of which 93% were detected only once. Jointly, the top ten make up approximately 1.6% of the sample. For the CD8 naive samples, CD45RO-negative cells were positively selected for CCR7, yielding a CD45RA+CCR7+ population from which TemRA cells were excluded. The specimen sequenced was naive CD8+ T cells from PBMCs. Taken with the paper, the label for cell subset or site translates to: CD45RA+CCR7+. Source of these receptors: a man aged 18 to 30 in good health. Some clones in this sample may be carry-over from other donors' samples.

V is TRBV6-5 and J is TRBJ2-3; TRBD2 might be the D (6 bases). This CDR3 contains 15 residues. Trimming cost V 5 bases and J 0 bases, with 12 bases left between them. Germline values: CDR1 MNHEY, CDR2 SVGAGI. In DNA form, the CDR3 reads TGTGCCAGCAGTCGACTAGTTGCTAGCACAGATACGCAGTATTTT. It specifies CASSRLVASTDTQYF.

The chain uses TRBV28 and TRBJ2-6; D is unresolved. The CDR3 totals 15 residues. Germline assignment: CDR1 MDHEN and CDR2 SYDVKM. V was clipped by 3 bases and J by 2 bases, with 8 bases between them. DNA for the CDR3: TGTGCCAGCAGTTTCTTTGCGCCTGGGGCCAACGTCCTGACTTTC. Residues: CASSFFAPGANVLTF.

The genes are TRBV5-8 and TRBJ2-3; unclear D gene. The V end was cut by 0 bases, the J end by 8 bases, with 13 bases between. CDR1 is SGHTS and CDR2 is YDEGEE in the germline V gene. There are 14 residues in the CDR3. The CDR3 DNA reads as TGTGCCAGCAGCTTGGCCGGCCCCCTCGGTACGCAGTATTTT. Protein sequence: CASSLAGPLGTQYF.

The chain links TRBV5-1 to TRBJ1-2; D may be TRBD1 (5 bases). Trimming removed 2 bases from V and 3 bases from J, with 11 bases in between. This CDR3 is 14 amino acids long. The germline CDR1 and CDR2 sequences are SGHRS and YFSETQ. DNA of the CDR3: TGCGCCAGCAGCTTTACCAGGGACGACTATGGCTACACCTTC. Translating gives CASSFTRDDYGYTF.

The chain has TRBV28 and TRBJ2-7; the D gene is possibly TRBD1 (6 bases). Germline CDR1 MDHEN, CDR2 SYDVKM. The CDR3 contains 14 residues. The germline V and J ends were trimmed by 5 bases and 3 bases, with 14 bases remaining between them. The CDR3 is CASSKDSEIYEQYF. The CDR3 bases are TGTGCCAGCAGTAAGGACAGCGAGATCTACGAGCAGTACTTC.

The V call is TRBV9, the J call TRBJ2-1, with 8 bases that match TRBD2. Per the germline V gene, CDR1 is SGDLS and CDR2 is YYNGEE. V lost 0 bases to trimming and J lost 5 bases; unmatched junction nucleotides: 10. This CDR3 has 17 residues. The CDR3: CASSVGGWGLVDNEQFF. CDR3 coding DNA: TGTGCCAGCAGCGTAGGGGGTTGGGGACTAGTCGACAATGAGCAGTTCTTC.

For the CDR3, the DNA is TGTGCCAGCAGCTTAGCGCCGGGGGGAAGGTATGGCTACACCTTC. Translation: CASSLAPGGRYGYTF. The chain links TRBV7-9 to TRBJ1-2; D might be TRBD1 (5 bases). The CDR3 has 15 residues. Per the germline V gene, CDR1 is SEHNR and CDR2 is FQNEAQ (reference sequence). V lost 0 bases and J 5 bases, leaving 13 bases between the germline ends.

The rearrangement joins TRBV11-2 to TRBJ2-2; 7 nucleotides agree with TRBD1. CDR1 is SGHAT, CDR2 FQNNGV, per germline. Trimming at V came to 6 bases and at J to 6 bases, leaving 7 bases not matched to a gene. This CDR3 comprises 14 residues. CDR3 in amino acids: CASSTGQGAGELFF. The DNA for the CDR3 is TGTGCCAGCAGTACTGGGCAGGGGGCCGGGGAGCTGTTTTTT.

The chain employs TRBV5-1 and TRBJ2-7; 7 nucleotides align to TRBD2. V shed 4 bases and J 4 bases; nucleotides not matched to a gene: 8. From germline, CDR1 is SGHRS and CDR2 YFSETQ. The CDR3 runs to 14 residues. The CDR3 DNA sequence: TGCGCCAGCAGCGGGGGAGGGGCGGTGTACGAGCAGTACTTC. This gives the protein CASSGGGAVYEQYF. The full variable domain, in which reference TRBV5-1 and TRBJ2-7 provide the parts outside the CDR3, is KAGVTQTPRYLIKTRGQQVTLSCSPISGHRSVSWYQQTPGQGLQFLFEYFSETQRNKGNFPGRFSGRQFSNSRSEMNVSTLELGDSALYLCASSGGGAVYEQYFGPGTRLTVT.

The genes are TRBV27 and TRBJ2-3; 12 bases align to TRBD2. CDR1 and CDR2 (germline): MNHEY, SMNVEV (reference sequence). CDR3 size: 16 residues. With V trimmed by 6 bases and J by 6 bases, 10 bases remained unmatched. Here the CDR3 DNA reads TGTGCCAGCAGCTCCACGACTAGCGGGAGATTTGATACGCAGTATTTT. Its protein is CASSSTTSGRFDTQYF.

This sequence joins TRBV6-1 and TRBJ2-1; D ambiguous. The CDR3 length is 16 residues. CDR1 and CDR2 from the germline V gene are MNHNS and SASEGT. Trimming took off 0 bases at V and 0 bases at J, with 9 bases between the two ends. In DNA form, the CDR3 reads TGTGCCAGCAGTGAAGCTCTGGCGAGCTCCTACAATGAGCAGTTCTTC. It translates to CASSEALASSYNEQFF.

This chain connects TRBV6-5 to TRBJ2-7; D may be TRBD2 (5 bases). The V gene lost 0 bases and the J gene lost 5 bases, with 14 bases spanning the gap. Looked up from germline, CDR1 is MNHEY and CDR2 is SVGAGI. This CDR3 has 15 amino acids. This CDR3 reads CASSYSTRVQHEQYF. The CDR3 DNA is TGTGCCAGCAGTTACTCGACGAGGGTTCAGCACGAGCAGTACTTC.

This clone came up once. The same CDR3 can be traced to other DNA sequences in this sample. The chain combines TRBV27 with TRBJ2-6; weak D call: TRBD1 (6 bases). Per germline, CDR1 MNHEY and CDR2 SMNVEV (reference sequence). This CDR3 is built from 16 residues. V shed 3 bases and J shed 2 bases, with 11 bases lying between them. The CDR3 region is CASSFLQGTGANVLTF. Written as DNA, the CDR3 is TGTGCCAGCAGTTTTCTCCAGGGGACTGGGGCCAACGTCCTGACTTTC.

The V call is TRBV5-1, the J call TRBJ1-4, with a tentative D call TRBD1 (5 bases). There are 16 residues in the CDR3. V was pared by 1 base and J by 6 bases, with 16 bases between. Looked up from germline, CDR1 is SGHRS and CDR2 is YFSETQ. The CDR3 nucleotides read TGCGCCAGCAGCTTGTGGGCTCAGGGTCAGGATGAAAAACTGTTTTTT. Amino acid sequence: CASSLWAQGQDEKLFF.

The CDR3 spells CASSQDYYRQSNEKLFF. CDR3 DNA: TGCGCCAGCAGCCAAGATTATTACCGACAGTCTAATGAAAAACTGTTTTTT. V and J are TRBV4-3 and TRBJ1-4; D perhaps matches TRBD1 (5 bases). CDR3 length equals 17 residues. V dropped 0 bases and J dropped 3 bases, with 14 bases sitting between them. Germline CDR1 and CDR2: LGHNA and YSLEER.

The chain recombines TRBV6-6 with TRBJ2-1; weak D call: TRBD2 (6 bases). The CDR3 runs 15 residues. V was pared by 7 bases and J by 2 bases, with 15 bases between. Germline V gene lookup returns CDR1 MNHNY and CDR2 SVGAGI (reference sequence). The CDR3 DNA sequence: TGTGCCAGCATACCGAGCGTAGCGGCCTACAATGAGCAGTTCTTC. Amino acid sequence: CASIPSVAAYNEQFF.

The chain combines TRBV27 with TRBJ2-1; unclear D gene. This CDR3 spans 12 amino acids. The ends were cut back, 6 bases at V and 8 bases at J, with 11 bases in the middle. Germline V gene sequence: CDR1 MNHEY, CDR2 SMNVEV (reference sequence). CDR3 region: CASSLLGYEQFF. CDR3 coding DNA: TGTGCCAGCAGCCTTTTAGGGTATGAGCAGTTCTTC.

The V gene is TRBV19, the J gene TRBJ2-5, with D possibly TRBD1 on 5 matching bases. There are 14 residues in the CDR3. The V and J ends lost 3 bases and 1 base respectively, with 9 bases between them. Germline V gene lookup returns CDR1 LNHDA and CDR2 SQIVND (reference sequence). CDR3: CASSIGAFQETQYF. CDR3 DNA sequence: TGTGCCAGTAGTATTGGGGCTTTCCAAGAGACCCAGTACTTC. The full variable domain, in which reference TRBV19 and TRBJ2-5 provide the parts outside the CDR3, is DGGITQSPKYLFRKEGQNVTLSCEQNLNHDAMYWYRQDPGQGLRLIYYSQIVNDFQKGDIAEGYSVSREKKESFPLTVTSAQKNPTAFYLCASSIGAFQETQYFGPGTRLLVL.

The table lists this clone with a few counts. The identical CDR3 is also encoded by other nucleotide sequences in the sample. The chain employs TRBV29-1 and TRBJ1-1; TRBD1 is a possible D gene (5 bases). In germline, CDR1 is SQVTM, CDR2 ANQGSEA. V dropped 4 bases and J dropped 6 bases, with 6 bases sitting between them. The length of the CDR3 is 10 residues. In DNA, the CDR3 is TGCAGCGTTGGAGGGGCTGAAGCTTTCTTT. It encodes CSVGGAEAFF.

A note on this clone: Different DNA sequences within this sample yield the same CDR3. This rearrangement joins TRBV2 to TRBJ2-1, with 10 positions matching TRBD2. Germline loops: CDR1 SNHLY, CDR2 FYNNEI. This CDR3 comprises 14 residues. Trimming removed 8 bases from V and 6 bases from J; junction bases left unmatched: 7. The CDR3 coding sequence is TGTGCCAGCGGGGGTCTAGCGGGAGTCAATGAGCAGTTCTTC. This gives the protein CASGGLAGVNEQFF.

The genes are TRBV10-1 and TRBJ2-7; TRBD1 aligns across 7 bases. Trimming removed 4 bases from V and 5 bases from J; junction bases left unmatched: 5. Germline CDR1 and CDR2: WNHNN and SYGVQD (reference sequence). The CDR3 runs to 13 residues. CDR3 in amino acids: CASSVTGENEQYF. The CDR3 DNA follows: TGCGCCAGCAGTGTTACAGGGGAGAACGAGCAGTACTTC.

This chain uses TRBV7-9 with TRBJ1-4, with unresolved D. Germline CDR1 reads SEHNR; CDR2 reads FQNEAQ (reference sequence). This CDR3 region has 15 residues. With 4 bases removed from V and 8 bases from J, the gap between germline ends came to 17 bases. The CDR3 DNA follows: TGTGCCAGCAGCTCATCCTTACTTTTAGCGGAAAAACTGTTTTTT. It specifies CASSSSLLLAEKLFF. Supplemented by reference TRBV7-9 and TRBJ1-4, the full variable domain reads DTGVSQNPRHKITKRGQNVTFRCDPISEHNRLYWYRQTLGQGPEFLTYFQNEAQLEKSRLLSDRFSAERPKGSFSTLEIQRTEQGDSAMYLCASSSSLLLAEKLFFGSGTQLSVL.

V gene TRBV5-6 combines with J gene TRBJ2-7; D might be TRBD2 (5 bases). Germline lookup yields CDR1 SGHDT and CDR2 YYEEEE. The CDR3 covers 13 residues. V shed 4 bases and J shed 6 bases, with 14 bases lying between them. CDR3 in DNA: TGTGCCAGCAGCCTCACCACGGGAAGCGAGCAGTACTTC. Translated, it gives CASSLTTGSEQYF.

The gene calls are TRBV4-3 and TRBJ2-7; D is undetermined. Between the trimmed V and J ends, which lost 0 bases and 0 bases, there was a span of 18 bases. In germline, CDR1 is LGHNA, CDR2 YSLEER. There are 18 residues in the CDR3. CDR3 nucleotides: TGCGCCAGCAGCCAAGATGGGCCAGGCAGTAGGAGCTCCTACGAGCAGTACTTC. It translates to CASSQDGPGSRSSYEQYF.

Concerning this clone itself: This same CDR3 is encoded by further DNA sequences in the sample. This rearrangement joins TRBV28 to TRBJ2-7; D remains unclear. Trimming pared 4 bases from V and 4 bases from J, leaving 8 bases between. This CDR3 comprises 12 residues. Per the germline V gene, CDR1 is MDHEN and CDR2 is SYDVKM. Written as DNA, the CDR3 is TGTGCCAGCAGTTCTCCAACTTACGAGCAGTACTTC. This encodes CASSSPTYEQYF.

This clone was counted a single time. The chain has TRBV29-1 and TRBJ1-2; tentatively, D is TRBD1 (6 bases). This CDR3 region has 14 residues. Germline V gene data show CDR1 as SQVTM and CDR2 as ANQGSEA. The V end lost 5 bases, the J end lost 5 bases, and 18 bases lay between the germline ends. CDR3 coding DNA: TGCAGCGTTCAGACGAGGGGGGGTGGATATGGCTACACCTTC. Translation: CSVQTRGGGYGYTF.